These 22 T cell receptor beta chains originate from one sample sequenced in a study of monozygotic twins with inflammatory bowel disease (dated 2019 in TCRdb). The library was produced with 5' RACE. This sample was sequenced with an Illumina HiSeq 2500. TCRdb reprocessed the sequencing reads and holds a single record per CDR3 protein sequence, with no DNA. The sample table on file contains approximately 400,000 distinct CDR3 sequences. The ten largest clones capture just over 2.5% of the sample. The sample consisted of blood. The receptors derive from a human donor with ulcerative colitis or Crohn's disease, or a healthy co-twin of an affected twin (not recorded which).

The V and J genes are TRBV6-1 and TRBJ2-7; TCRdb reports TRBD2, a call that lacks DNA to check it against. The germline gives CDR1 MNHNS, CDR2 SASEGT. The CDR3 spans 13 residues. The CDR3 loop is CASSGSGVYEQYF.

The CDR3 is CASSLLRGGISNTEAFF. The chain couples TRBV5-1 to TRBJ1-1; TCRdb reports TRBD1, a call that lacks DNA to check it against. The germline V gene encodes CDR1 SGHRS and CDR2 YFSETQ. This CDR3 has 17 amino acids.

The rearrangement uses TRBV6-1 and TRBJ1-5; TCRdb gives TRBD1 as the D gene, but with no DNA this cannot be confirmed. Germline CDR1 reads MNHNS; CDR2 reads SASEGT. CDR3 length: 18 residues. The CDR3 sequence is CASYSSPGTGEANQPQHF.

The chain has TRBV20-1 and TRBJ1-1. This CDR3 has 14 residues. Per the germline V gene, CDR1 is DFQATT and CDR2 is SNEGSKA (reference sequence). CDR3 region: CSARAAIMNTEAFF.

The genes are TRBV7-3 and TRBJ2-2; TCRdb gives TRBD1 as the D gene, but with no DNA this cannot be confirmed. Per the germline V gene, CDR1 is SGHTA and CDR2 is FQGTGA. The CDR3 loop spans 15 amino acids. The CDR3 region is CASSQRGSVTGELFF.

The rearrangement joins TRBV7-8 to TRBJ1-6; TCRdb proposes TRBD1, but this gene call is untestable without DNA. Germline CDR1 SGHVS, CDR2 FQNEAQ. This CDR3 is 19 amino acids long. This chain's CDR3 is CASSLDRTYLSSYNSPLHF.

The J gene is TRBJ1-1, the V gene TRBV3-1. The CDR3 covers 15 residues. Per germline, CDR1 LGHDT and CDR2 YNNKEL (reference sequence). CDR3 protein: CASSQDSSQWTEAFF.

CDR3 amino acids: CASNPSGGPNAQYF. This chain joins TRBV27 and TRBJ2-3; the TCRdb call, TRBD2, lacks DNA for checking. This CDR3 contains 14 residues. Germline values: CDR1 MNHEY, CDR2 SMNVEV (reference sequence).

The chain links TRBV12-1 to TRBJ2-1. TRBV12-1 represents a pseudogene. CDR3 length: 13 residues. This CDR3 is CASSPYPIVEQFF.

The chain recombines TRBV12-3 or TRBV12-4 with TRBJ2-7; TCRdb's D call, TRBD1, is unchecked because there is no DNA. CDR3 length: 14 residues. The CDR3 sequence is CASRPGTGTYEQYF.

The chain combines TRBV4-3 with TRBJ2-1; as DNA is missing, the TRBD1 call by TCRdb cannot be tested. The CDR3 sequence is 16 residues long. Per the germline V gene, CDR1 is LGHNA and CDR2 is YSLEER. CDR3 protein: CASSQEAAPAYNEQFF.

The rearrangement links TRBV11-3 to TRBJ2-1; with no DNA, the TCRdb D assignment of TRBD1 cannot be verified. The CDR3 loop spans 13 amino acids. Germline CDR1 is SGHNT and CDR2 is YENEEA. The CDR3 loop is CASSWGPRNEQFF. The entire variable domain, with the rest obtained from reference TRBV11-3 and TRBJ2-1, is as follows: EAGVVQSPRYKIIEKKQPVAFWCNPISGHNTLYWYLQNLGQGPELLIRYENEEAVDDSQLPKDRFSAERLKGVDSTLKIQPAELGDSAVYLCASSWGPRNEQFFGPGTRLTVL.

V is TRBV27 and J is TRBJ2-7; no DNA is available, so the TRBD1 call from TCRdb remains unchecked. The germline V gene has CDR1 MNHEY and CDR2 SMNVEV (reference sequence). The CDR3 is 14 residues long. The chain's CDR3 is CASSLLGQDYEQYF.

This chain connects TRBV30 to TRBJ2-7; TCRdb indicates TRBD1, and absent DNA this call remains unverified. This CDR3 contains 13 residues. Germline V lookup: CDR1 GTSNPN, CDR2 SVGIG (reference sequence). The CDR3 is CAWSVYRGYEQYF.

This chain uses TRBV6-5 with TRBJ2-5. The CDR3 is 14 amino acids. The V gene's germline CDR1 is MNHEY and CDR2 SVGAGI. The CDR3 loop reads CASSYSRPRETQYF.

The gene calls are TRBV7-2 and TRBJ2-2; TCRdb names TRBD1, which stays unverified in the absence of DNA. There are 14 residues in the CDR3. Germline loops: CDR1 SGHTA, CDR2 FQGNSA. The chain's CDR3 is CASGGQPNTGELFF.

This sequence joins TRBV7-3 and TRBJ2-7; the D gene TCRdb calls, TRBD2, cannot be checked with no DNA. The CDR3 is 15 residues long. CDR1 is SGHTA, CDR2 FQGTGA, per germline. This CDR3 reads CASSLLRTPAGEQYF.

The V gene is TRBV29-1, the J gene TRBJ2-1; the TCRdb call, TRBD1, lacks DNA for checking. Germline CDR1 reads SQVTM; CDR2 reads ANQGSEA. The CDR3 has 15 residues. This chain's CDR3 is CSLRGTATLYNEQFF.

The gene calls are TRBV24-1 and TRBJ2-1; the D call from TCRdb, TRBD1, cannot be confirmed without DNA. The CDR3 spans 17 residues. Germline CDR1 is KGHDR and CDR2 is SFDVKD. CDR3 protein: CATSDARQGGSHNEQFF.

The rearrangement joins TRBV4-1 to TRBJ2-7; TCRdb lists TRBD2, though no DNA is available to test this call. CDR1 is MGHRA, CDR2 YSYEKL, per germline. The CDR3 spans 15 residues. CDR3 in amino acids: CASSQEASTAYEQYF.

Here the CDR3 reads CSGTGQGVWETQYF. The chain employs TRBV20-1 and TRBJ2-5; TCRdb proposes TRBD1, but this gene call is untestable without DNA. The CDR3 contains 14 residues. The germline CDR1 and CDR2 sequences are DFQATT and SNEGSKA (reference sequence).

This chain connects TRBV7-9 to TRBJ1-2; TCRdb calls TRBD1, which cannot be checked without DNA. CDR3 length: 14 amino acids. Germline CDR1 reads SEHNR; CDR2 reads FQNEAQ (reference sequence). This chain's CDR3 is CASSRDQANYGYTF.